The T cell receptor (beta chain) under discussion was sequenced for a study of T cells in women clearing cervical HPV infection. The wider study: Cases were women with histologically confirmed HPV16-related CIN3 or worse, including 2 invasive cancers. Case blood drawn at lesion detection; control blood after infection cleared. For cases, blood was sampled a median about 150 days after lesion detection, interquartile range roughly 80 to 200 days.

In regard to this clone: The CDR3 extends 3 residues past the end of the read, so its final part is completed from the germline J gene.

MY09/MY11 PCR detected cervical HPV DNA; dot-blot assigned genotypes. Assay used: immunoSEQ multiplex PCR; TCRdb lists only in-frame clones, some missing. The sample data list 40,000 to 60,000 clones. Germline V gene sequence: CDR1 GTSNPN, CDR2 SVGIG (reference sequence). This CDR3 has 15 residues. The specimen sequenced was blood buffy coat. The chain is built from TRBV30 and TRBJ2-3, with D perhaps being TRBD1 or TRBD2 (5 bases each). This sequence was found in a woman between 18 and 70 years old with a cervical HPV16 infection that either progressed to CIN3+ or cleared (not recorded which). The sequenced part of the CDR3 DNA is TGTGCCTGGAGTGTGGCTTCCAGGGCTGGGGAGACG. Translated, it gives CAWSVASRAGET. The whole CDR3 sequence is CAWSVASRAGETQYF.